This T cell receptor (beta chain) is drawn from a study of blood T cells in healthy people across ages. It was with a sample-barcoded 5' primer and a J-beta primer mix that a second PCR of roughly 7 to 12 cycles was run. A template-switch adaptor with 12 random nucleotides tagged each cDNA molecule. TCRdb fed the 5' RACE reads into MiXCR, producing one record per CDR3 protein. The sample has about a million distinct CDR3 sequences; roughly 43% are singletons. The CDR3 has 12 residues. Germline lookup yields CDR1 SQVTM and CDR2 ANQGSEA. V lost 7 bases, J lost 5 bases, and 9 bases lay in between. Sample: blood. The sequence was obtained from a man aged 30 to 39 in good health. This rearrangement joins TRBV29-1 to TRBJ1-6, with a weak D call TRBD1 (5 bases). The CDR3 loop is CSAGENNSPLHF. The CDR3 coding sequence is TGCAGCGCGGGGGAAAATAATTCACCCCTCCACTTT. Full variable domain (remainder filled in from reference TRBV29-1 and TRBJ1-6): SAVISQKPSRDICQRGTSLTIQCQVDSQVTMMFWYRQQPGQSLTLIATANQGSEATYESGFVIDKFPISRPNLTFSTLTVSNMSPEDSSIYLCSAGENNSPLHFGNGTRLTVT.